Presented here are 21 T cell receptor beta chains from one specimen sequenced in a study of blood T cells in healthy people across ages. Next came a second PCR, run for about 7 to 12 cycles, which used a sample-barcoded 5' primer along with a J-beta primer mix. TCRdb independently ran MiXCR on the 5' RACE reads; one entry per CDR3 protein. The sample contains 1.5 million to 2 million distinct CDR3 sequences, about 39% of which appear only once. The sample was blood. The receptors were gathered from a human donor in good health.

The chain couples TRBV9 to TRBJ2-7, with D perhaps matching TRBD2 (6 bases). The ends were cut back, 4 bases at V and 0 bases at J, with 23 bases in the middle. CDR1 and CDR2 (germline): SGDLS, YYNGEE. The CDR3 is 18 amino acids. The CDR3 bases are TGTGCCAGCAGCCCGCGGGACTCCCTACGTTCCAGCTCCTACGAGCAGTACTTC. It encodes CASSPRDSLRSSSYEQYF.

The V and J genes are TRBV7-9 and TRBJ2-3, with no clear D. Germline CDR1 is SEHNR and CDR2 is FQNEAQ (reference sequence). The CDR3 is 16 residues long. V lost 5 bases, J lost 2 bases, and 17 bases lay in between. CDR3 coding DNA: TGTGCCAGCAGCCTTCGTAGCAGCCGGATCACAGATACGCAGTATTTT. Translation: CASSLRSSRITDTQYF.

This clonotype was counted a few times. The rearrangement links TRBV4-1 to TRBJ2-7; D is unclear. V was cut by 0 bases and J by 4 bases, with 13 bases left in between. Germline CDR1 is MGHRA and CDR2 is YSYEKL. This CDR3 is built from 15 residues. CDR3 DNA: TGCGCCAGCAGCCAAGATCCCTCTCCAACGTACGAGCAGTACTTC. Its protein product is CASSQDPSPTYEQYF.

This clonotype has a handful of counts. CDR3 in amino acids: CASSERDRYTEAFF. The CDR3, as DNA: TGTGCCAGCAGTGAAAGGGACCGCTACACTGAAGCTTTCTTT. The J gene is TRBJ1-1, the V gene TRBV6-1, with D perhaps TRBD1 (5 bases). With 2 bases removed from V and 3 bases from J, the gap between germline ends came to 10 bases. The CDR3 consists of 14 residues. Germline V CDR1 and CDR2: MNHNS, SASEGT.

This clonotype was detected only a few times. CDR3 region: CSATRGGVSYEQYF. The CDR3 region has the DNA TGCAGTGCAACCAGGGGAGGGGTCTCCTACGAGCAGTACTTC. The gene calls are TRBV20-1 and TRBJ2-7; possible D gene TRBD2, 7 bases. Looked up from germline, CDR1 is DFQATT and CDR2 is SNEGSKA (reference sequence). V was cut by 6 bases and J by 0 bases, with 15 bases left in between. This CDR3 comprises 14 residues.

CDR3 in DNA: TGTGCCAGCAGCGTAGGGACATTAAGGGGAAACACCATATATTTT. Its translation: CASSVGTLRGNTIYF. The chain has TRBV9 and TRBJ1-3; a weak D match, TRBD1 (5 bases). The V and J ends lost 0 bases and 4 bases respectively, with 11 bases between them. In germline, CDR1 is SGDLS, CDR2 YYNGEE. The CDR3 runs to 15 residues.

In this sample, this clonotype turned up a few times. This rearrangement joins TRBV28 to TRBJ2-3; D gene uncertain. The CDR3 sequence is 14 residues long. V shed 8 bases and J shed 2 bases, with 14 bases lying between them. CDR1 is MDHEN, CDR2 SYDVKM, per germline. The CDR3: CASATHGYTDTQYF. CDR3 coding DNA: TGTGCCAGCGCCACCCACGGCTACACAGATACGCAGTATTTT.

The chain combines TRBV9 with TRBJ1-2, with D unresolved. The germline V gene encodes CDR1 SGDLS and CDR2 YYNGEE. The V gene lost 4 bases and the J gene lost 6 bases, with 13 bases spanning the gap. The CDR3 is made up of 13 amino acids. CDR3 amino acids: CASSSTSSHGYTF. CDR3 DNA: TGTGCCAGCAGCTCGACCTCCTCCCATGGCTACACCTTC.

This clonotype appeared a few times. V is TRBV27 and J is TRBJ2-3, with D hard to call. With 6 bases removed from V and 2 bases from J, the gap between germline ends came to 21 bases. CDR3 length: 17 residues. Germline values: CDR1 MNHEY, CDR2 SMNVEV (reference sequence). CDR3 region: CASSPRLGGTNTDTQYF. Written as DNA, the CDR3 is TGTGCCAGCAGCCCCCGGTTGGGCGGAACGAACACAGATACGCAGTATTTT.

This clonotype was recorded a few times. The chain carries TRBV7-2 and TRBJ2-7; no reliable D call. The J call may be incorrect, as the DNA end agrees better with TRBJ2-5. CDR3 length: 13 amino acids. The germline V gene encodes CDR1 SGHTA and CDR2 FQGNSA. The CDR3 here is CASSLAMVGTQYF. The CDR3 nucleotides read TGTGCCAGCAGCTTAGCCATGGTGGGGACCCAGTACTTC.

A few counts support this clonotype. The chain carries TRBV20-1 and TRBJ2-7; a weak D match, TRBD2 (5 bases). CDR3 length equals 12 residues. Germline V gives CDR1 DFQATT, CDR2 SNEGSKA (reference sequence). V was cut by 1 base and J by 4 bases, with 8 bases left in between. The CDR3 bases are TGCAGTGCTAGAGTATCGGGGTACGAGCAGTACTTC. It translates to CSARVSGYEQYF.

This clonotype turned up a few times. The chain links TRBV6-5 to TRBJ2-7; 10 bases are shared with TRBD1. Germline-derived CDR1 and CDR2 are MNHEY and SVGAGI. V dropped 10 bases and J dropped 6; count of bases not matched to a gene: 9. CDR3 length: 13 residues. The DNA for the CDR3 is TGTGCCACCAAGTTCGGGACAGGGGTCGAGCAGTACTTC. As protein: CATKFGTGVEQYF.

On this clonotype itself: One end of the junction is discordant with germline, which a read error may explain. V usage is TRBV6-5 and J usage is TRBJ2-1; D might be TRBD1 (6 bases). In germline, CDR1 is MNHEY, CDR2 SVGAGI. CDR3 size: 15 residues. CDR3 protein: CAGSYTGHLVNEQFF. In DNA form, the CDR3 reads TGTGCCGGCAGTTACACGGGACACCTAGTCAATGAGCAGTTCTTC.

The chain employs TRBV4-2 and TRBJ1-4; D is uncertain. Germline lookup yields CDR1 LGHNA and CDR2 YNFKEQ. V was shortened by 0 bases and J by 0 bases, with 5 bases between the two germline ends. This CDR3 contains 15 residues. In nucleotides, the CDR3 is TGTGCCAGCAGCCAAGATCTTACAACTAATGAAAAACTGTTTTTT. It yields the protein CASSQDLTTNEKLFF.

This clonotype was counted only a few times. The V call is TRBV6-2 or TRBV6-3, the J call TRBJ2-3; D uncertain. The length of the CDR3 is 14 residues. Trimming shortened V by 10 bases and J by 4 bases, and 18 bases separated the two germline ends. Germline CDR1 MNHEY, CDR2 SVGEGT. CDR3 nucleotides: TGTGCCACCCTATCGGGTCCCACATCAGATACGCAGTATTTT. It is translated as CATLSGPTSDTQYF.

This clonotype was recorded many times. The chain combines TRBV20-1 with TRBJ2-1; D remains ambiguous. The V gene's germline CDR1 is DFQATT and CDR2 SNEGSKA (reference sequence). The CDR3 spans 12 residues. Trimming removed 5 bases from V and 6 bases from J, with 11 bases in between. The DNA for the CDR3 is TGCAGTGCTTCCAAAGGGATCAATGAGCAGTTCTTC. As protein: CSASKGINEQFF.

The chain has TRBV4-1 and TRBJ1-2, with D possibly TRBD1 on 5 matching bases. V gave up 8 bases and J gave up 8 bases, with 15 bases separating them. CDR1 is MGHRA and CDR2 is YSYEKL in the germline V gene. This CDR3 spans 12 amino acids. CDR3 DNA: TGCGCCAGCCGAGGGGAGGGCCCGGGCTACACCTTC. Encoded protein: CASRGEGPGYTF.

This clonotype was counted only a few times. This rearrangement joins TRBV4-2 to TRBJ1-2, with a weak D call TRBD1 (5 bases). V shed 0 bases and J shed 7 bases, with 12 bases lying between them. Germline lookup yields CDR1 LGHNA and CDR2 YNFKEQ. The CDR3 totals 14 residues. The chain's CDR3 is CASSQDEGYAGYTF. CDR3 nucleotides: TGTGCCAGCAGCCAAGATGAGGGGTACGCTGGCTACACCTTC.

This clonotype was observed a few times. V gene TRBV30 combines with J gene TRBJ1-5; no clear D. This CDR3 spans 13 amino acids. Germline V gives CDR1 GTSNPN, CDR2 SVGIG (reference sequence). Trimming shortened V by 0 bases and J by 6 bases, and 9 bases separated the two germline ends. CDR3 nucleotides: TGTGCCTGGAGTGTACGCTGGGGTCAGCCCCAGCATTTT. This sequence encodes CAWSVRWGQPQHF.

This clonotype has just one count. The junction departs from germline at one end; a sequencing error may be responsible. The V call is TRBV13, the J call TRBJ1-3; no reliable D call. CDR3 length: 14 residues. Germline CDR1 and CDR2: PRHDT and FYEKMQ (reference sequence). The CDR3 reads CASSLGSSGNTTYF. CDR3 in DNA: TGTGCCAGCAGCTTAGGGAGTTCTGGAAACACCACATATTTT.

Only a few counts were recorded for this clonotype. The CDR3 DNA sequence: TGCGCCAGCAGCTTGACAGGGAGTGGCGATGAGCAGTTCTTC. The encoded protein is CASSLTGSGDEQFF. The gene calls are TRBV5-1 and TRBJ2-1; D possibly corresponds to TRBD1 (6 bases). V shed 1 base and J shed 8 bases, with 13 bases lying between them. The CDR3 consists of 14 residues. Germline CDR1 reads SGHRS; CDR2 reads YFSETQ. Using reference TRBV5-1 and TRBJ2-1 for the parts outside the CDR3, the full variable domain is KAGVTQTPRYLIKTRGQQVTLSCSPISGHRSVSWYQQTPGQGLQFLFEYFSETQRNKGNFPGRFSGRQFSNSRSEMNVSTLELGDSALYLCASSLTGSGDEQFFGPGTRLTVL.